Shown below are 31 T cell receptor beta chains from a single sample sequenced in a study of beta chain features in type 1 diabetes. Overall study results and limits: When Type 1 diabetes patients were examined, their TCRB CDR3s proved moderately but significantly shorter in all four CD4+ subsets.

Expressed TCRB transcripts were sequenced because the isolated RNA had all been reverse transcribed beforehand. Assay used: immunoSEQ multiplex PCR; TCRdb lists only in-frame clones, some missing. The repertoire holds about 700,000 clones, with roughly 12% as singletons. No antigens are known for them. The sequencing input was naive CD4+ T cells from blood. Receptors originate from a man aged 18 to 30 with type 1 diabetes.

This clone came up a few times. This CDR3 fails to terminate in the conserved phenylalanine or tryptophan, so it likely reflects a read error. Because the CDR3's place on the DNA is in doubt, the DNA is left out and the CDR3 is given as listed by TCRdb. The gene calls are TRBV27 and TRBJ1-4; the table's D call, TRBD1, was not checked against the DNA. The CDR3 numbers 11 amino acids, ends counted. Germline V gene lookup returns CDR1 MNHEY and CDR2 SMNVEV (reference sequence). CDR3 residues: CASSLPDRGTV.

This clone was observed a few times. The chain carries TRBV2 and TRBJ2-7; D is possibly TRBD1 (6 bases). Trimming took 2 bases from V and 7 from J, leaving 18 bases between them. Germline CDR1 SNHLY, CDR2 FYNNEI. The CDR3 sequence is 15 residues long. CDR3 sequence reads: CASSEPRHRVGEQYF. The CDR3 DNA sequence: TGTGCCAGCAGTGAACCCCGGCACAGGGTAGGTGAGCAGTACTTC.

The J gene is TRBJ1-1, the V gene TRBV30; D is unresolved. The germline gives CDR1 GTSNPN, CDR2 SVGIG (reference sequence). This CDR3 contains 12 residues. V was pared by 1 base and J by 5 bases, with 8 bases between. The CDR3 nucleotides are TGTGCCTGGAGTGCTAGCCCGACTGAAGCTTTCTTT. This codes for CAWSASPTEAFF.

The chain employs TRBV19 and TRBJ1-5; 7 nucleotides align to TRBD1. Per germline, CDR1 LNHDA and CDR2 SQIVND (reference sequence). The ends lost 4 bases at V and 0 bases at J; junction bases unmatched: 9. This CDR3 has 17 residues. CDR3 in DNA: TGTGCCAGTAGTAGTGGGACAGTCTTATATAGCAATCAGCCCCAGCATTTT. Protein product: CASSSGTVLYSNQPQHF. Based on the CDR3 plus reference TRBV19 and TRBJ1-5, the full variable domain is DGGITQSPKYLFRKEGQNVTLSCEQNLNHDAMYWYRQDPGQGLRLIYYSQIVNDFQKGDIAEGYSVSREKKESFPLTVTSAQKNPTAFYLCASSSGTVLYSNQPQHFGDGTRLSIL.

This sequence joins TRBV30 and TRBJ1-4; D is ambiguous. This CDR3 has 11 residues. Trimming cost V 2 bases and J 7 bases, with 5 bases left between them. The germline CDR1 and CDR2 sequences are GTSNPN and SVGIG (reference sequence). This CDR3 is CAWSYSEKLFF. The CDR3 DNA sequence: TGTGCCTGGAGTTACAGTGAAAAACTGTTTTTT.

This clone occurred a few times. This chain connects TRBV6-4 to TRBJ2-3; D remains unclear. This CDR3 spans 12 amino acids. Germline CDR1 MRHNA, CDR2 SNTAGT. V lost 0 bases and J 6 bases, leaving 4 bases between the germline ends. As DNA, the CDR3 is TGTGCCAGCAGTGACTCCCGGGATACGCAGTATTTT. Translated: CASSDSRDTQYF.

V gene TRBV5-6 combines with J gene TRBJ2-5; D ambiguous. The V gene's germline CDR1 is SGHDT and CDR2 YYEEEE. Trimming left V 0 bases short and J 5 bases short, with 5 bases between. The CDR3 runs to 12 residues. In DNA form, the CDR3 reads TGTGCCAGCAGCTTGGCCGCGGAGACCCAGTACTTC. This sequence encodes CASSLAAETQYF.

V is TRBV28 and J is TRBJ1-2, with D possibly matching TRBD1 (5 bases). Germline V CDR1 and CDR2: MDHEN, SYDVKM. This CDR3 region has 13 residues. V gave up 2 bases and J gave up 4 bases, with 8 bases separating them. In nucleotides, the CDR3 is TGTGCCAGCAGTTTAGGGGGAGCCTATGGCTACACCTTC. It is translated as CASSLGGAYGYTF.

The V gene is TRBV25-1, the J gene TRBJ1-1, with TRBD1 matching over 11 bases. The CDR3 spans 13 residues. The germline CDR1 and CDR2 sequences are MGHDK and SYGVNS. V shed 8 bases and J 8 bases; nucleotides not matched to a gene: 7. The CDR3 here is CASRGTGGDEAFF. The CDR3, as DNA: TGTGCCAGCCGAGGGACAGGGGGGGACGAAGCTTTCTTT.

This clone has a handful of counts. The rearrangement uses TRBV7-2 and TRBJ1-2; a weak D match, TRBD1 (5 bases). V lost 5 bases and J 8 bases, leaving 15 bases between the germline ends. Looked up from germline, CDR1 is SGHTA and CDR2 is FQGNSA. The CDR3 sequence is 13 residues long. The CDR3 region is CASSPGAGWGYTF. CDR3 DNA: TGTGCCAGCAGCCCCGGGGCAGGATGGGGCTACACCTTC.

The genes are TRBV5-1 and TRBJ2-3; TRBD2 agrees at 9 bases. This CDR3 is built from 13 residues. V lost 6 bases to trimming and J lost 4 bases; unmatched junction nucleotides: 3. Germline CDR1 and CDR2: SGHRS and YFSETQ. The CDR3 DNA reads TGCGCCAGCACCGGGACTAGCTCAGATACGCAGTATTTT. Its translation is CASTGTSSDTQYF.

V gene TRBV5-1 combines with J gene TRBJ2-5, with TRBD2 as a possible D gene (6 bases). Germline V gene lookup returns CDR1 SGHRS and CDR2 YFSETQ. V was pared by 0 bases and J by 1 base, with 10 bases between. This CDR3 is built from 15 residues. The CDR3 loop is CASSLADGSQETQYF. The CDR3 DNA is TGCGCCAGCAGCTTGGCTGACGGGAGCCAAGAGACCCAGTACTTC.

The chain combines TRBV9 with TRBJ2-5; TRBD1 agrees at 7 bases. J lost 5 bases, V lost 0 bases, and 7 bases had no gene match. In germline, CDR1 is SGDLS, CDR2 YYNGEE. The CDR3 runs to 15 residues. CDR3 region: CASSVGQGRGETQYF. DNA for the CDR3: TGTGCCAGCAGCGTAGGACAGGGACGAGGCGAGACCCAGTACTTC.

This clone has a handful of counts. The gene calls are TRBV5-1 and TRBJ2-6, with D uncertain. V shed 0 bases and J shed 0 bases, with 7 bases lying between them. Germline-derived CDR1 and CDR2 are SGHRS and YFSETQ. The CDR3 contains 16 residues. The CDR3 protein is CASSLDWSSGANVLTF. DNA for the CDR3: TGCGCCAGCAGCTTGGATTGGAGCTCTGGGGCCAACGTCCTGACTTTC.

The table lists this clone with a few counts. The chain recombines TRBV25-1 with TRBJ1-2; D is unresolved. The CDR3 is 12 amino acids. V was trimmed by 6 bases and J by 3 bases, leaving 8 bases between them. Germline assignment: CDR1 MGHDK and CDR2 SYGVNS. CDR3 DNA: TGTGCCAGCAGGGACGGAGACTATGGCTACACCTTC. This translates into CASRDGDYGYTF.

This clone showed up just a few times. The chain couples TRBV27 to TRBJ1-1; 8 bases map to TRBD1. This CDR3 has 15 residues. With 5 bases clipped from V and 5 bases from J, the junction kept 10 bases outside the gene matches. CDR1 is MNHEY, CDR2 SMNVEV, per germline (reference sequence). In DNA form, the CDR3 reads TGTGCCAGCAGTCTCGCCCAGGGGGCTGGAACTGAAGCTTTCTTT. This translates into CASSLAQGAGTEAFF.

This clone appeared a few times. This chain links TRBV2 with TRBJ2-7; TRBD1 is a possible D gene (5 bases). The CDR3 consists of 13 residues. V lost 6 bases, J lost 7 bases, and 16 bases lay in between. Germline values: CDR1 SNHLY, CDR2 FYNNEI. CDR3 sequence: CASRRNLQVEQYF. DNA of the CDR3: TGTGCCAGCAGGAGAAACTTACAGGTGGAGCAGTACTTC.

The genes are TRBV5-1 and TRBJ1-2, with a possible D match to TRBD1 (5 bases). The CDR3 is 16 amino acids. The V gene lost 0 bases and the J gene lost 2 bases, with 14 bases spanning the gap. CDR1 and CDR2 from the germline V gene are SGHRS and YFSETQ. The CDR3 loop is CASSLGPGEGNYGYTF. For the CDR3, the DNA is TGCGCCAGCAGCTTGGGGCCGGGGGAAGGAAACTATGGCTACACCTTC.

The CDR3: CASNSGQGGYNEQFF. The CDR3 DNA reads as TGTGCCAGCAATTCCGGACAGGGGGGTTACAATGAGCAGTTCTTC. The chain recombines TRBV28 with TRBJ2-1; 10 bases fit TRBD1. Germline trimming cut 7 bases from V and 4 bases from J; bases unmatched to any gene: 7. This CDR3 has 15 amino acids. The germline gives CDR1 MDHEN, CDR2 SYDVKM.

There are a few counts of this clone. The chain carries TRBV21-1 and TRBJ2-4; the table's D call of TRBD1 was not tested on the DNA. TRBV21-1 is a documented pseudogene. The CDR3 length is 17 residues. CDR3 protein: CASSKPNLRDRWDIQYF. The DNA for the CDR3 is TGTGCCAGCAGCAAACCGAACCTCCGGGACAGGTGGGACATTCAGTACTTC.

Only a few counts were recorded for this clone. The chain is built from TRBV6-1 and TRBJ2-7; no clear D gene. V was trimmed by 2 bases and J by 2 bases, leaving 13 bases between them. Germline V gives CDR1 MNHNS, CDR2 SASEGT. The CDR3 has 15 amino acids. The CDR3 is CASSESPRHTYEQYF. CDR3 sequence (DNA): TGTGCCAGCAGTGAATCGCCGCGACACACCTACGAGCAGTACTTC.

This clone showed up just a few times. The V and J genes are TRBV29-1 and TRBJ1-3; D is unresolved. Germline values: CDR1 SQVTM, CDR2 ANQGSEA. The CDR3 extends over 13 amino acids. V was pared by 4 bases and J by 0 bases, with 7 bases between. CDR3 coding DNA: TGCAGCGTTGTGGTCGACTCTGGAAACACCATATATTTT. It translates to CSVVVDSGNTIYF.

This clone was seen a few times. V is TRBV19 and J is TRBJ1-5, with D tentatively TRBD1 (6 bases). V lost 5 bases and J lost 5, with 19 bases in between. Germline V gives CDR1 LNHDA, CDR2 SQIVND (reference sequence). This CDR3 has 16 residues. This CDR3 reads CASSPMQGKVDQPQHF. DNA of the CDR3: TGTGCCAGTAGTCCGATGCAGGGGAAAGTAGATCAGCCCCAGCATTTT.

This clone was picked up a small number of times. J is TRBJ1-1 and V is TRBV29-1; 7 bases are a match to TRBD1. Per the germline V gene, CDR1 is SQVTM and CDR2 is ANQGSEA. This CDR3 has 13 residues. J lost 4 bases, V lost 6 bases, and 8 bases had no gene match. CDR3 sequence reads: CSVAPDRATEAFF. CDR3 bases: TGCAGCGTCGCTCCAGACAGGGCCACTGAAGCTTTCTTT.

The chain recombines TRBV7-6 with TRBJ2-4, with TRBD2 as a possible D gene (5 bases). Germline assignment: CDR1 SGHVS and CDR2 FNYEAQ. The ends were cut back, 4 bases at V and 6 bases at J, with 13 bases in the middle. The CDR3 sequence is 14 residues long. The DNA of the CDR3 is TGTGCCAGCAGCTCCGACGTGGCGGGAAACATTCAGTACTTC. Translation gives CASSSDVAGNIQYF.

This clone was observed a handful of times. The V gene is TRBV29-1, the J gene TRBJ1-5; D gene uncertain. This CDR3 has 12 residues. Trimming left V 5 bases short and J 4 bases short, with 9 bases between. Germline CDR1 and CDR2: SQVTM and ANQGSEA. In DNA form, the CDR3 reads TGCAGCGTTTCCTCTTTAAATCAGCCCCAGCATTTT. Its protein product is CSVSSLNQPQHF.

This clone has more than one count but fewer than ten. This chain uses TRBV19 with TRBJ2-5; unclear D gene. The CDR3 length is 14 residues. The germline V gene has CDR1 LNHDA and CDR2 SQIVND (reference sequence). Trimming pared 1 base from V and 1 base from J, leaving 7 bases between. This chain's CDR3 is CASSIAVGQETQYF. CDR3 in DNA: TGTGCCAGTAGTATAGCGGTGGGCCAAGAGACCCAGTACTTC.

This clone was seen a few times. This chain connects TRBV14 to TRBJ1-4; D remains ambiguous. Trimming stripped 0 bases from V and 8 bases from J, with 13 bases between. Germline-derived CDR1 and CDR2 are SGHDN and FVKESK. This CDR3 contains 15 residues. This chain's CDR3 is CASSQEGAREEKLFF. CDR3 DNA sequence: TGTGCCAGCAGCCAAGAGGGTGCGAGGGAAGAAAAACTGTTTTTT. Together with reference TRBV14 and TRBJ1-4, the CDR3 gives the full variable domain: EAGVTQFPSHSVIEKGQTVTLRCDPISGHDNLYWYRRVMGKEIKFLLHFVKESKQDESGMPNNRFLAERTGGTYSTLKVQPAELEDSGVYFCASSQEGAREEKLFFGSGTQLSVL.

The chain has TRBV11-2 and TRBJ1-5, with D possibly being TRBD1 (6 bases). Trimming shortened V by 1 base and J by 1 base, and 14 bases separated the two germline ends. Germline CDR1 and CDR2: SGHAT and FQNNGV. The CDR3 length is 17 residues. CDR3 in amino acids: CASSLAAGGPSNQPQHF. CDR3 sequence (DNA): TGTGCCAGCAGCTTAGCAGCGGGGGGGCCGAGCAATCAGCCCCAGCATTTT.

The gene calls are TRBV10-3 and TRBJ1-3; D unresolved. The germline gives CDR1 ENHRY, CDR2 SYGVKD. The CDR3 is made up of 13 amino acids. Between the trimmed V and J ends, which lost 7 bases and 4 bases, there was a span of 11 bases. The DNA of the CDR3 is TGTGCCATCACGAATGTAGAAGGAAACACCATATATTTT. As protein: CAITNVEGNTIYF.

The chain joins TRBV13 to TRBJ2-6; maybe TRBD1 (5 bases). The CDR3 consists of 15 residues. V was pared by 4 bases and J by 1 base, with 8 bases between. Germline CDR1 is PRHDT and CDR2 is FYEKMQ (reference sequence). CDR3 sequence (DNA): TGTGCCAGCAGCTCTCAGGGTTCTGGGGCCAACGTCCTGACTTTC. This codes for CASSSQGSGANVLTF.